The clone carrying this T cell receptor beta chain was seen ten or more times. The antigen is undetermined. The data originate from a study of T-cell reconstitution after alpha-beta-depleted transplantation in children. Findings and limits, study-wide: Several hundred rapidly expanded clones from non-depleted graft cells reportedly supplied alpha-beta T cells about two months post-transplant. T-cell numbers and diversity, one year after transplant, stemmed largely from T cells that were newly produced. Surviving recipient T cells and intrathymic progenitors accounted for some patients' high TCRbeta diversity at day 60.

TCRbeta library construction was performed incorporating unique molecular identifiers. TCRdb reprocessed the PCR reads via MiXCR and lists one record per CDR3 protein. The table has about 300,000 distinct CDR3 sequences, 6.5% to 9% seen once; the top ten hold approximately 8.2%. CDR3 length: 14 residues. Germline V gene data show CDR1 as DFQATT and CDR2 as SNEGSKA (reference sequence). V lost 6 bases and J lost 2, with 15 bases in between. The source was peripheral blood, collected 360 days after TCRalphabeta/CD19-depleted stem cell transplant. The chain links TRBV20-1 to TRBJ2-3; possibly TRBD1 for D (6 bases). This receptor was taken from a female patient aged 2 to 10 who had a stem cell transplant for Fanconi anemia, so the T cells may come from the graft donor. The CDR3 sequence is CSAGRDKSTDTQYF. For the CDR3, the DNA is TGCAGTGCCGGCCGGGACAAATCCACAGATACGCAGTATTTT.